This TCR beta chain was observed in a study of T cell responses to AZD1222 COVID-19 vaccine. Notes on the study in general: Every sample of the repertoires postdated the peak T cell response. Baseline testing showed seropositivity in only a handful of AZD1222 recipients.

The data were produced by immunoSEQ multiplex PCR, yet TCRdb's version contains in-frame clones alone and is incomplete. The data contain more than 85,000 clones, over 80% of them singletons. Trimming removed 0 bases from V and 1 base from J, with 2 bases in between. The germline gives CDR1 SGHDT, CDR2 YYEEEE. The CDR3 is 14 residues long. As to this clone: What it binds is unknown.

The sequence was collected from an adult in good health. V gene TRBV5-6 combines with J gene TRBJ2-6; the D is unclear. The source material was peripheral blood, sampled on day 0 of AZD1222 vaccination. In nucleotides, the CDR3 is TGTGCCAGCAGCTTGGGGTCTGGGGCCAACGTCCTGACTTTC. Protein sequence: CASSLGSGANVLTF.